The entry that follows covers one T cell receptor (beta chain) sequence. Its antigen is currently unknown. Measured with immunoSEQ multiplex PCR; TCRdb has only the in-frame clones, and not every one. The sample comprises about 38,000 clones, approximately 84% of which are singletons, and 1.5% to 2.5% rests with the top ten. Under the ViraFEST assay, PBMC were stimulated with viral peptide pools so that antigen-specific CD4+ T cells expanded. Sequencing was performed afterwards. Once cultured for approximately ten days, the cells underwent separation to obtain CD4+ T cells. The participants, recipients of two vaccine doses, got either BNT162b2 or mRNA-1273. Around 2.1 million PBMC per well were cultured with around 9.6 IU/ml IL-2 and around 9.4 ug/ml peptides. This record comes from a study of vaccination effects on CD4 cells after COVID-19. For the study at large: Samples gathered post-vaccine arrived a median of 72 days past the second dose. Findings and limits, study-wide: Convalescent patients were scarce in the study, and it lacked early post-infection timepoints.

The CDR3 consists of 17 residues. The germline CDR1 and CDR2 sequences are SGHTA and FQGNSA. V lost 5 bases to trimming and J lost 2 bases; unmatched junction nucleotides: 13. The receptor's source is a human donor who received a COVID-19 vaccine. Some clones in this sample may be carry-over from other donors' samples. This chain joins TRBV7-2 and TRBJ2-3, with TRBD2 matching over 7 bases. The material was CD4+ T cells from PBMCs cultured with HCoV-NL63 spike peptides, obtained after COVID-19 vaccination. The CDR3, as DNA: TGTGCCAGCAGCCCATGGAACGGGGGGAGCTACACAGATACGCAGTATTTT. Amino acids: CASSPWNGGSYTDTQYF. The complete variable domain, with remaining parts taken from reference TRBV7-2 and TRBJ2-3, reads GAGVSQSPSNKVTEKGKDVELRCDPISGHTALYWYRQSLGQGLEFLIYFQGNSAPDKSGLPSDRFSAERTGGSVSTLTIQRTQQEDSAVYLCASSPWNGGSYTDTQYFGPGTRLTVL.